These T cell receptor beta chains were read from a single sample in a study of cytomegalovirus exposure and HLA in healthy donors. Sequenced by immunoSEQ multiplex PCR; TCRdb stores in-frame clones only, minus some. There are 150,000 to 200,000 clones in the sample; 86% occur only once, and around 1.8% lies in the top ten. The material sequenced was PBMCs. All receptors derive from a woman under 30 in good health and CMV-seronegative. Both conserved end residues are part of each CDR3. The D gene is left open where the match is weak. For some rows the clone size is stated as once, few or many, or as a class when expanded; others skip it.

.,TRBJ2-1,TRBV29-1,.,CSVGSTGNYNEQFF,TGCAGCGTGGGGAGCACGGGAAACTACAATGAGCAGTTCTTC
few,TRBJ2-1,TRBV25-1,TRBD2,CASSGASGEGGEQFF,TGTGCCAGCAGTGGGGCTAGCGGGGAAGGTGGTGAGCAGTTCTTC
few,TRBJ2-5,TRBV28,TRBD2,CASGGGGAVETQYF,TGTGCCAGCGGGGGCGGGGGGGCCGTAGAGACCCAGTACTTC
.,TRBJ1-6,TRBV5-1,.,CASSLGTANSPLHF,TGCGCCAGCAGCTTGGGGACAGCCAATTCACCCCTCCACTTT
.,TRBJ1-1,TRBV7-6,.,CASSLDPPRLFGRNTEAFF,TGTGCCAGCAGCTTAGACCCTCCCCGTCTATTTGGTCGGAACACTGAAGCTTTCTTT
.,TRBJ2-1,TRBV5-5,TRBD2,CASSPGLAVPYNEQFF,TGTGCCAGCAGCCCGGGACTAGCGGTTCCCTACAATGAGCAGTTCTTC
.,TRBJ2-3,TRBV2,.,CASIGTWPHDTQYF,TGTGCCAGCATTGGGACATGGCCACATGATACGCAGTATTTT
.,TRBJ1-2,TRBV5-6,.,CASSFKQGYGYTF,TGTGCCAGCAGCTTTAAACAGGGCTATGGCTACACCTTC
once,TRBJ2-7,TRBV28,.,CASSFMGVSYEQYF,TGTGCCAGCAGTTTCATGGGCGTATCCTACGAGCAGTACTTC
few,TRBJ2-7,TRBV5-1,.,CASSGRLSSYEQYF,TGCGCCAGCAGTGGGAGGTTAAGCTCCTACGAGCAGTACTTC
.,TRBJ2-2,TRBV5-1,.,CASSWLGGPTEPGELFF,TGCGCCAGCAGTTGGCTAGGCGGGCCTACAGAGCCCGGGGAGCTGTTTTTT
.,TRBJ2-7,TRBV30,TRBD2,CAWNGGGTYEQYF,TGTGCCTGGAATGGCGGGGGAACCTACGAGCAGTACTTC
.,TRBJ1-2,TRBV28,.,CASSLPHRAGGYTF,TGTGCCAGCAGTTTACCCCACAGGGCCGGTGGCTACACCTTC
.,TRBJ1-3,TRBV19,.,CASSIGSGDYSGNTIYF,TGTGCCAGTAGTATAGGCTCAGGGGACTACTCCGGAAACACCATATATTTT
.,TRBJ2-3,TRBV5-1,TRBD1,CASSSMTGVDTQYF,TGCGCCAGCAGCTCAATGACAGGGGTAGATACGCAGTATTTT
.,TRBJ1-4,TRBV2,.,CASKGLLDEKLFF,TGTGCCAGCAAGGGACTACTGGATGAAAAACTGTTTTTT
.,TRBJ1-2,TRBV4-2,TRBD1,CASSHPTGAPDYGYTF,TGTGCCAGCAGCCATCCGACAGGGGCTCCGGACTATGGCTACACCTTC
.,TRBJ1-3,TRBV2,.,CASNANSGNTIYF,TGTGCCAGCAATGCGAACTCTGGAAACACCATATATTTT
.,TRBJ2-3,TRBV4-1,.,CASSQESRGTDTQYF,TGCGCCAGCAGCCAAGAAAGCCGAGGGACAGATACGCAGTATTTT
.,TRBJ2-2,TRBV5-1,TRBD2,CASSYRLAGLGTGELFF,TGCGCCAGCAGCTATCGACTAGCGGGACTTGGCACCGGGGAGCTGTTTTTT